One sample yielded the 23 T cell receptor beta chains listed below, sequenced in a study of blood T cell repertoires in COVID-19. Some clones are missing from TCRdb's copy, which holds only in-frame ones; the method was immunoSEQ multiplex PCR. The sample gives about 170,000 clones, roughly 87% of which show up once; 7% is in the top ten. The material sequenced was PBMCs or T cells enriched from blood (not recorded which). These receptor sequences come from a woman aged 45-65 years who had recovered from COVID-19.

The rearrangement uses TRBV28 and TRBJ2-7; no firm D call. Trimming left V 2 bases short and J 6 bases short, with 8 bases between. The CDR3 runs to 12 residues. The germline gives CDR1 MDHEN, CDR2 SYDVKM. The DNA of the CDR3 is TGTGCCAGCAGTTTAGAGGTGGGCGAGCAGTACTTC. This translates into CASSLEVGEQYF.

This rearrangement joins TRBV10-2 to TRBJ1-1; D call uncertain. Per germline, CDR1 WSHSY and CDR2 SAAADI. Trimming took off 4 bases at V and 1 base at J, with 10 bases between the two ends. This CDR3 has 14 residues. The CDR3, as DNA: TGCGCCAGCAGTGCCGTTTCAGGGAACACTGAAGCTTTCTTT. As protein: CASSAVSGNTEAFF.

V is TRBV3-1 (or the pseudogene TRBV3-2) and J is TRBJ2-5, with 8 bases that match TRBD2. Germline CDR1 and CDR2: LGHDT and YNNKEL (reference sequence). The CDR3 is 14 residues long. With V trimmed by 1 base and J by 4 bases, 2 bases remained unmatched. The CDR3 loop is CASSQATSGETQYF. DNA for the CDR3: TGTGCCAGCAGCCAAGCCACTAGCGGAGAGACCCAGTACTTC.

The rearrangement joins TRBV6-6 to TRBJ1-2; 7 positions match TRBD1. The V and J ends lost 5 bases and 0 bases, in that order; junction bases with no gene match: 6. Germline values: CDR1 MNHNY, CDR2 SVGAGI (reference sequence). The CDR3 spans 15 residues. CDR3 DNA: TGTGCCAGCAGTGCAGGTGGGACAGCTAACTATGGCTACACCTTC. Residues: CASSAGGTANYGYTF.

This chain connects TRBV5-1 to TRBJ2-7; 7 nucleotides agree with TRBD1. This CDR3 comprises 16 residues. Germline values: CDR1 SGHRS, CDR2 YFSETQ. The ends lost 3 bases at V and 6 bases at J; junction bases unmatched: 15. The CDR3 bases are TGCGCCAGCAGCTATGGCGGCGATAGGGGGCTGGTCGAGCAGTACTTC. Protein: CASSYGGDRGLVEQYF.

The J gene is TRBJ2-3, the V gene TRBV18; 8 bases match TRBD2. Trimming at V came to 3 bases and at J to 0 bases, leaving 11 bases not matched to a gene. The CDR3 loop spans 18 amino acids. Germline lookup yields CDR1 KGHSH and CDR2 LQKENI. CDR3 bases: TGTGCCAGCTCACCGGTATCGGGGGGGATGCGGAGCACAGATACGCAGTATTTT. Residues: CASSPVSGGMRSTDTQYF.

This chain joins TRBV9 and TRBJ1-6; D is unclear. Germline V gene lookup returns CDR1 SGDLS and CDR2 YYNGEE. The CDR3 consists of 14 residues. Deletions cut 0 bases from V and 7 bases from J, with 8 bases between. Written as DNA, the CDR3 is TGTGCCAGCAGCGTAGTATCTCGGAATTCACCCCTCCACTTT. Amino acids: CASSVVSRNSPLHF.

The chain links TRBV6-6 to TRBJ1-2; no reliable D call. The germline V gene has CDR1 MNHNY and CDR2 SVGAGI (reference sequence). Trimming took 4 bases from V and 10 from J, leaving 10 bases between them. The CDR3 consists of 11 residues. The CDR3 spells CASSFRDVYTF. CDR3 nucleotide sequence: TGTGCCAGCAGTTTTCGAGATGTCTACACCTTC.

This clone was seen only a few times. The J gene is TRBJ1-2, the V gene TRBV11-2; D is uncertain. CDR1 SGHAT and CDR2 FQNNGV come from the germline V gene. This CDR3 has 15 residues. The V end was cut by 1 base, the J end by 5 bases, with 14 bases between. The DNA of the CDR3 is TGTGCCAGCAGCTTAGGCTCTTTAACTTCTTATGGCTACACCTTC. Amino acid sequence: CASSLGSLTSYGYTF.

This chain uses TRBV4-1 with TRBJ2-1; TRBD2 matches 8 bases. J was trimmed by 2 bases and V by 0 bases; bases with no gene match: 0. The CDR3 runs 15 residues. Germline V gene lookup returns CDR1 MGHRA and CDR2 YSYEKL. The CDR3 DNA is TGCGCCAGCAGCCAAGATAGCGGGACCTACAATGAGCAGTTCTTC. Translation: CASSQDSGTYNEQFF.

CDR3 nucleotides: TGTGCCAGCAGCGTGGACTTCACTCCCGAGCAGTACTTC. This sequence encodes CASSVDFTPEQYF. The chain has TRBV7-8 and TRBJ2-7, with D maybe TRBD2 (5 bases). Trimming removed 5 bases at V and 6 bases at J, with 14 bases between. Germline CDR1 SGHVS, CDR2 FQNEAQ. This CDR3 has 13 residues.

The rearrangement uses TRBV11-2 and TRBJ2-1, with 7 nucleotides matching TRBD2. Germline CDR1 SGHAT, CDR2 FQNNGV. V lost 5 bases, J lost 0 bases, and 13 bases stayed unmatched. The CDR3 covers 18 residues. The CDR3 nucleotides read TGTGCCAGCAGCGGCTTGAGGGGCGGGAGCTTCTCCTACAATGAGCAGTTCTTC. Protein product: CASSGLRGGSFSYNEQFF.

V gene TRBV6-5 combines with J gene TRBJ1-3; D unclear. The CDR3 sequence is 16 residues long. V was shortened by 0 bases and J by 0 bases, with 9 bases between the two germline ends. Germline V gene lookup returns CDR1 MNHEY and CDR2 SVGAGI. In nucleotides, the CDR3 is TGTGCCAGCAGTTACTCGCACAGTCTCTCTGGAAACACCATATATTTT. Protein product: CASSYSHSLSGNTIYF.

This chain links TRBV25-1 with TRBJ1-2, with a tentative D call TRBD1 (6 bases). This CDR3 has 15 residues. Trimming removed 6 bases at V and 7 bases at J, with 21 bases between. Germline CDR1 MGHDK, CDR2 SYGVNS. The CDR3 loop reads CASSATWTAERGYTF. CDR3 DNA sequence: TGTGCCAGCAGCGCCACCTGGACAGCCGAACGTGGCTACACCTTC.

The V and J genes are TRBV7-8 and TRBJ1-6, with D perhaps TRBD1 (5 bases). The germline V gene encodes CDR1 SGHVS and CDR2 FQNEAQ. The CDR3 loop spans 14 amino acids. V lost 5 bases and J lost 5, with 10 bases in between. The CDR3, as DNA: TGTGCCAGCAGCCTGGGACTGGATAATTCACCCCTCCACTTT. Its protein is CASSLGLDNSPLHF.

The CDR3 sequence is CAWSDRVNTEAFF. The CDR3 DNA reads as TGTGCCTGGAGTGACAGGGTGAACACTGAAGCTTTCTTT. V is TRBV30 and J is TRBJ1-1, with D tentatively TRBD1 (6 bases). Germline V gives CDR1 GTSNPN, CDR2 SVGIG (reference sequence). V gave up 1 base and J gave up 0 bases, with 6 bases separating them. The CDR3 consists of 13 residues.

The V and J genes are TRBV12-3 or TRBV12-4 and TRBJ2-5; D not resolved. The CDR3 runs 12 residues. V dropped 3 bases and J dropped 7 bases, with 9 bases sitting between them. The CDR3 region is CASSFGTGTQYF. The CDR3 coding sequence is TGTGCCAGCAGTTTTGGCACGGGGACCCAGTACTTC.

This chain uses TRBV18 with TRBJ2-5; no clear D gene. CDR3 size: 13 residues. Trimming stripped 4 bases from V and 2 bases from J, with 8 bases between. Germline V gene sequence: CDR1 KGHSH, CDR2 LQKENI. This chain's CDR3 is CASSRYSQETQYF. The CDR3 DNA sequence: TGTGCCAGCTCACGTTACAGTCAAGAGACCCAGTACTTC.

This clone has a handful of counts. This sequence joins TRBV19 and TRBJ2-1; TRBD2 might be the D (5 bases). Trimming removed 4 bases at V and 0 bases at J, with 7 bases between. CDR3 length: 14 residues. Germline-derived CDR1 and CDR2 are LNHDA and SQIVND (reference sequence). As DNA, the CDR3 is TGTGCCAGTAGTAACGAGGGCTCCTACAATGAGCAGTTCTTC. It is translated as CASSNEGSYNEQFF.

The chain joins TRBV7-2 to TRBJ1-1, with a tentative D call TRBD1 (5 bases). The ends were cut back, 4 bases at V and 7 bases at J, with 22 bases in the middle. Germline V gene sequence: CDR1 SGHTA, CDR2 FQGNSA. The CDR3 covers 16 residues. CDR3 bases: TGTGCCAGCAGCTCCGCTGGGGGGATAGCCAGAGGTGAAGCTTTCTTT. It encodes CASSSAGGIARGEAFF.

This rearrangement joins TRBV3-1 (or the pseudogene TRBV3-2) to TRBJ2-6, with 7 bases that match TRBD1. Per germline, CDR1 LGHDT and CDR2 YNNKEL (reference sequence). CDR3 size: 14 residues. Unmatched junction bases numbered 6, after V lost 4 bases and J lost 9 bases. The CDR3 region is CASSPRQGLNVLTF. For the CDR3, the DNA is TGTGCCAGCAGCCCCAGACAGGGCCTCAACGTCCTGACTTTC.

CDR3 sequence (DNA): TGCGCCAGCAGCTTCCGACTAGCGGGAAGCCAAGAGACCCAGTACTTC. This translates into CASSFRLAGSQETQYF. The chain employs TRBV5-1 and TRBJ2-5; 11 bases fit TRBD2. Germline-derived CDR1 and CDR2 are SGHRS and YFSETQ. The CDR3 totals 16 residues. The V segment lost 2 bases and the J segment 1 base; nucleotides outside the gene matches: 4.

The genes are TRBV3-1 (or the pseudogene TRBV3-2) and TRBJ1-3; D is uncertain. CDR1 is LGHDT and CDR2 is YNNKEL in the germline V gene (reference sequence). There are 16 residues in the CDR3. V was trimmed by 0 bases and J by 0 bases, leaving 9 bases between them. CDR3 nucleotides: TGTGCCAGCAGCCAAGATGAAGGGAGCTCTGGAAACACCATATATTTT. It translates to CASSQDEGSSGNTIYF.